Each of the 27 T cell receptor beta chains below was sequenced from the same sample in a study of shared clonotypes between healthy human individuals. Only in-frame clones appear in the TCRdb table, and some are missing; sequencing was by immunoSEQ multiplex PCR. The repertoire holds about 2 million clones, with about 95% as singletons. Naive CD8 cells, CD45RO-negative and positively selected for CCR7, excluded terminally differentiated effector memory CD45RA+ cells. Sequenced sample: naive CD8+ T cells sorted from blood. These TCRs come from a man younger than 30 in good health.

The CDR3 reads CASSFGGPFEQYF. The CDR3 nucleotides read TGTGCCAGCAGCTTCGGCGGTCCGTTCGAGCAGTACTTC. The rearrangement uses TRBV11-2 and TRBJ2-7; D gene unclear. CDR3 length equals 13 residues. V lost 3 bases, J lost 6 bases, and 12 bases lay in between. Germline V gene sequence: CDR1 SGHAT, CDR2 FQNNGV. Filled out from reference TRBV11-2 and TRBJ2-7, the complete variable domain reads EAGVAQSPRYKIIEKRQSVAFWCNPISGHATLYWYQQILGQGPKLLIQFQNNGVVDDSQLPKDRFSAERLKGVDSTLKIQPAKLEDSAVYLCASSFGGPFEQYFGPGTRLTVT.

The chain has TRBV10-3 and TRBJ2-5, with 9 bases that match TRBD2. Germline V gene lookup returns CDR1 ENHRY and CDR2 SYGVKD. V trimming: 2 bases; J trimming: 5 bases; junction bases outside the gene matches: 9. The CDR3 length is 16 residues. The CDR3 region is CAISEVRGGNRETQYF. The CDR3 bases are TGTGCCATCAGTGAGGTGCGGGGGGGAAACAGGGAGACCCAGTACTTC.

In regard to this clone: Other nucleotide sequences from this sample produce the same CDR3. The V call is TRBV11-2, the J call TRBJ2-3; 10 nucleotides line up with TRBD2. The CDR3 loop spans 15 amino acids. With V trimmed by 5 bases and J by 1 base, 3 bases remained unmatched. Germline V lookup: CDR1 SGHAT, CDR2 FQNNGV. The CDR3 spells CASSHGTSGTDTQYF. CDR3 DNA: TGTGCCAGCAGCCATGGGACTAGCGGCACAGATACGCAGTATTTT. Filled out from reference TRBV11-2 and TRBJ2-3, the complete variable domain reads EAGVAQSPRYKIIEKRQSVAFWCNPISGHATLYWYQQILGQGPKLLIQFQNNGVVDDSQLPKDRFSAERLKGVDSTLKIQPAKLEDSAVYLCASSHGTSGTDTQYFGPGTRLTVL.

The chain carries TRBV2 and TRBJ2-3; 7 nucleotides match TRBD2. CDR1 SNHLY and CDR2 FYNNEI come from the germline V gene. The length of the CDR3 is 15 residues. The J segment lost 6 bases and the V segment lost 5 bases, leaving 11 bases of the junction unmatched. The CDR3 region is CASSPLSGEGDTQYF. The CDR3 DNA follows: TGTGCCAGCAGTCCTCTCTCCGGGGAGGGTGATACGCAGTATTTT.

This sequence joins TRBV29-1 and TRBJ2-1, with a weak D call TRBD2 (6 bases). This CDR3 has 13 residues. Germline CDR1 and CDR2: SQVTM and ANQGSEA. The germline V and J ends were trimmed by 4 bases and 3 bases, with 10 bases remaining between them. The DNA of the CDR3 is TGCAGCGTTGGTGGGGGGTACTACAATGAGCAGTTCTTC. It is translated as CSVGGGYYNEQFF.

The chain uses TRBV5-6 and TRBJ1-6; D uncertain. Germline loops: CDR1 SGHDT, CDR2 YYEEEE. V lost 0 bases and J 8 bases, leaving 3 bases between the germline ends. The CDR3 covers 12 residues. The CDR3 region is CASSLAYSPLHF. The CDR3 region has the DNA TGTGCCAGCAGCTTGGCTTATTCACCCCTCCACTTT.

The chain joins TRBV30 to TRBJ2-2, with 9 bases fitting TRBD1. This CDR3 contains 14 residues. Germline CDR1 and CDR2: GTSNPN and SVGIG (reference sequence). Trimming cost V 7 bases and J 6 bases; bases outside gene matches: 9. The CDR3 coding sequence is TGTGCCTTGACCGGGACAGGGAAGGCCGGGGAGCTGTTTTTT. Translation gives CALTGTGKAGELFF.

Turning to this clone: The same CDR3 can be traced to other DNA sequences in this sample. This chain links TRBV6-5 with TRBJ2-3, with 9 bases that match TRBD2. The CDR3 is 14 amino acids. CDR1 is MNHEY and CDR2 is SVGAGI in the germline V gene. J gave up 1 base and V 6 bases, and 2 bases lay outside the gene matches. This CDR3 reads CASRRTSGTDTQYF. Here the CDR3 DNA reads TGTGCCAGCAGAAGGACTAGCGGCACAGATACGCAGTATTTT.

V gene TRBV5-4 combines with J gene TRBJ2-5, with D tentatively TRBD1 or TRBD2 (5 bases each). Per the germline V gene, CDR1 is SGHNT and CDR2 is YYREEE (reference sequence). The CDR3 consists of 14 residues. V lost 0 bases, J lost 4 bases, and 10 bases lay in between. The chain's CDR3 is CASSLGPGAETQYF. The CDR3 DNA reads TGTGCCAGCAGCTTGGGTCCCGGGGCAGAGACCCAGTACTTC.

The V call is TRBV27, the J call TRBJ2-2; D might be TRBD2 (6 bases). The CDR3 consists of 20 residues. Trimming shortened V by 2 bases and J by 2 bases, and 24 bases separated the two germline ends. Germline V CDR1 and CDR2: MNHEY, SMNVEV (reference sequence). The CDR3 reads CASSLTLAGVGRPNTGELFF. In DNA, the CDR3 is TGTGCCAGCAGTTTAACACTAGCTGGGGTTGGGAGGCCCAACACCGGGGAGCTGTTTTTT.

The CDR3 reads CASSYLGNYNEQFF. The CDR3 DNA reads TGTGCCAGCAGTTACCTAGGGAACTACAATGAGCAGTTCTTC. This rearrangement joins TRBV6-5 to TRBJ2-1; D unclear. Looked up from germline, CDR1 is MNHEY and CDR2 is SVGAGI. This CDR3 spans 14 amino acids. Trimming pared 2 bases from V and 3 bases from J, leaving 8 bases between.

The chain uses TRBV2 and TRBJ2-7, with TRBD1 matching 7 bases. The V gene end was trimmed by 6 bases and the J gene end by 2 bases; junction bases not matched to a gene: 7. Looked up from germline, CDR1 is SNHLY and CDR2 is FYNNEI. The CDR3 spans 14 residues. CDR3: CASSQGQVTYEQYF. The DNA for the CDR3 is TGTGCCAGCAGCCAAGGACAGGTAACCTACGAGCAGTACTTC.

This chain connects TRBV7-8 to TRBJ2-7, with TRBD1 identical over 9 bases. Germline V lookup: CDR1 SGHVS, CDR2 FQNEAQ. V dropped 4 bases and J dropped 0; count of bases not matched to a gene: 19. The CDR3 sequence is 20 residues long. This chain's CDR3 is CASSWMPGTGSSPTSYEQYF. CDR3 sequence (DNA): TGTGCCAGCAGCTGGATGCCGGGGACAGGGAGTTCTCCCACCTCCTACGAGCAGTACTTC.

This rearrangement joins TRBV27 to TRBJ2-1; D remains unclear. The CDR3 has 14 amino acids. Per germline, CDR1 MNHEY and CDR2 SMNVEV (reference sequence). Deletions cut 5 bases from V and 3 bases from J, with 11 bases between. The CDR3: CASSHDLVYNEQFF. The CDR3 DNA follows: TGTGCCAGCAGTCACGACCTGGTCTACAATGAGCAGTTCTTC.

This sequence joins TRBV30 and TRBJ1-5, with 10 nucleotides matching TRBD1. Trimming removed 1 base from V and 5 bases from J; junction bases left unmatched: 8. The V gene's germline CDR1 is GTSNPN and CDR2 SVGIG (reference sequence). The length of the CDR3 is 16 residues. CDR3 sequence: CAWSAETGGLDQPQHF. Here the CDR3 DNA reads TGTGCCTGGAGTGCGGAGACAGGGGGCCTGGATCAGCCCCAGCATTTT.

The J gene is TRBJ2-5, the V gene TRBV7-6; tentatively, D is TRBD1 or TRBD2 (5 bases each). This CDR3 is 16 amino acids long. V was trimmed by 5 bases and J by 5 bases, leaving 21 bases between them. Germline-derived CDR1 and CDR2 are SGHVS and FNYEAQ. The CDR3 bases are TGTGCCAGCAGCCAAGAAGACAGTAGGTGGGGGGAGACCCAGTACTTC. Translated, it gives CASSQEDSRWGETQYF.

The CDR3 DNA sequence: TGTGCCAGCAGCGTGGGACAGGCGGTTGAGCAGTACTTC. It translates to CASSVGQAVEQYF. This chain uses TRBV5-4 with TRBJ2-7, with 8 nucleotides matching TRBD1. The V and J ends lost 4 bases and 7 bases, in that order; junction bases with no gene match: 7. The CDR3 extends over 13 amino acids. In germline, CDR1 is SGHNT, CDR2 YYREEE (reference sequence).

The chain carries TRBV19 and TRBJ2-1, with TRBD2 identical over 10 bases. This CDR3 is 15 amino acids long. Germline V gene data show CDR1 as LNHDA and CDR2 as SQIVND (reference sequence). V was clipped by 1 base and J by 6 bases; unmatched bases: 3. CDR3 amino acids: CASSIASGGINEQFF. DNA of the CDR3: TGTGCCAGTAGTATAGCTAGCGGGGGAATCAATGAGCAGTTCTTC.

The chain is built from TRBV19 and TRBJ1-2, with a possible D match to TRBD1 (5 bases). Germline CDR1 LNHDA, CDR2 SQIVND (reference sequence). V was trimmed by 0 bases and J by 2 bases, leaving 13 bases between them. The CDR3 consists of 16 residues. Here the CDR3 reads CASSIDPTGHNYGYTF. CDR3 in DNA: TGTGCCAGTAGTATAGATCCAACAGGCCACAACTATGGCTACACCTTC.

This chain joins TRBV7-9 and TRBJ2-7; 11 nucleotides agree with TRBD1. Germline V gene lookup returns CDR1 SEHNR and CDR2 FQNEAQ (reference sequence). CDR3 length: 13 amino acids. V lost 5 bases and J lost 5; bases outside the gene matches: 2. In DNA form, the CDR3 reads TGTGCCAGCAGCCGGACAGGGGGCAACGAGCAGTACTTC. Protein product: CASSRTGGNEQYF.

This clone is a singleton in its sample. The V and J genes are TRBV7-6 and TRBJ2-7, with 10 bases identical to TRBD2. V lost 2 bases to trimming and J lost 3 bases; unmatched junction nucleotides: 1. The CDR3 covers 14 residues. Germline CDR1 and CDR2: SGHVS and FNYEAQ. CDR3 sequence reads: CASSLPSGGYEQYF. CDR3 nucleotide sequence: TGTGCCAGCAGCTTACCTAGCGGGGGCTACGAGCAGTACTTC.

Turning to this clone: The sample carries other DNA sequences with the same CDR3. The gene calls are TRBV27 and TRBJ2-7; 8 bases agree with TRBD1. This CDR3 has 13 residues. V shed 3 bases and J 5 bases; nucleotides not matched to a gene: 3. The germline V gene encodes CDR1 MNHEY and CDR2 SMNVEV (reference sequence). The CDR3 loop is CASSFLTGDEQYF. As DNA, the CDR3 is TGTGCCAGCAGTTTCCTGACAGGGGACGAGCAGTACTTC.

The chain joins TRBV4-1 to TRBJ2-7, with TRBD2 identical over 10 bases. Germline values: CDR1 MGHRA, CDR2 YSYEKL. V lost 0 bases and J lost 7; bases outside the gene matches: 12. This CDR3 spans 17 amino acids. In nucleotides, the CDR3 is TGCGCCAGCAGCCAAGATCCTAGCGGGGGCCTCAGCCCGGAGCAGTACTTC. This translates into CASSQDPSGGLSPEQYF.

The gene calls are TRBV27 and TRBJ2-7, with D perhaps given as TRBD1 or TRBD2 (5 bases each). The ends were cut back, 5 bases at V and 5 bases at J, with 22 bases in the middle. CDR1 and CDR2 from the germline V gene are MNHEY and SMNVEV (reference sequence). The CDR3 runs 16 residues. In DNA form, the CDR3 reads TGTGCCAGCAGTACATCCCCCGGGACCGACCTGGACGAGCAGTACTTC. It is translated as CASSTSPGTDLDEQYF.

As to this clone: Distinct nucleotide sequences in the sample also encode this CDR3. The J gene is TRBJ2-7, the V gene TRBV7-9; D is undetermined. There are 13 residues in the CDR3. The germline V and J ends were trimmed by 0 bases and 4 bases, with 7 bases remaining between them. Per germline, CDR1 SEHNR and CDR2 FQNEAQ (reference sequence). The CDR3 loop is CASSLAYSYEQYF. CDR3 coding DNA: TGTGCCAGCAGCTTAGCCTATAGTTACGAGCAGTACTTC.

For this clone: Other DNA sequences in the same sample also yield this CDR3. The J gene is TRBJ2-1, the V gene TRBV2; the D gene is possibly TRBD2 (6 bases). Germline-derived CDR1 and CDR2 are SNHLY and FYNNEI. The CDR3 consists of 13 residues. Trimming cost V 7 bases and J 0 bases, with 7 bases left between them. CDR3 loop: CASIGSSYNEQFF. The CDR3 DNA sequence: TGTGCCAGCATCGGGAGCTCCTACAATGAGCAGTTCTTC.

V usage is TRBV7-3 and J usage is TRBJ2-3; D might be TRBD2 (5 bases). Germline CDR1 is SGHTA and CDR2 is FQGTGA. This CDR3 is built from 17 residues. V was cut by 4 bases and J by 3 bases, with 20 bases left in between. Written as DNA, the CDR3 is TGTGCCAGCAGCTCCCGAGGACCGGGATGGGAGACAGATACGCAGTATTTT. Amino acids: CASSSRGPGWETDTQYF.